This T cell receptor (beta chain) was sequenced during a study of T-cell memory formation after mild COVID-19 (dated by TCRdb to about 2021). Study-wide context: TCR sequence clusters from the two donors were largely donor specific. In a couple of donors, T-cell clones that expanded and contracted after mild COVID-19 were followed by sequencing TCRalpha and TCRbeta repertoires longitudinally. Two young, previously healthy adult volunteers made up the cohort, one male and one female. What the authors observed across the whole study: Clones contracting from day 15 to 85 had balanced CD4/CD8 phenotypes, while a second wave expanding from day 15 to 37 was biased towards CD4+. SARS-CoV-2 specificity was not confirmed for the second-wave clones peaking on day 37. Some responding clones were detected in pre-infection memory, which suggested that pre-existing cross-reactive memory T cells had joined the SARS-CoV-2 response. The study covered only a couple of mild cases, and larger cohorts including severe cases with pre-infection samples were considered necessary. Contracting CD4+ clones were located mainly in the CM and EM memory subsets, whereas CD8+ clones were found to be enriched in EMRA.

Ficoll-Paque density gradient centrifugation was used to isolate PBMCs. TCRdb lists the instrument as Illumina NovaSeq 6000. cDNA libraries for TCRalpha and TCRbeta were prepared by 5'RACE using constant-segment primers, with sample barcodes and unique molecular identifiers added. RNA was extracted from every sample with Trizol reagent. The libraries were amplified in two PCR steps, and the second step added a second sample barcode and Illumina TruSeq adapters. The libraries were sequenced on an Illumina NovaSeq using 2 x 150 bp paired-end reads. Regarding the original processing steps: The reads were demultiplexed and collapsed into UMI-guided consensus sequences using migec v1.2.7. Using mixcr v2.1.11, UMI consensuses were aligned to TRA and TRB V and J templates and then assembled into clonotypes. A clonotype was counted as expanded or contracted only if both edgeR and NoisET called the change significant, with noise models trained on biological replicates. For edgeR calls, the thresholds were a false discovery rate-adjusted p below 0.01 and a log2 fold-change of 1. As an exploratory analysis of dynamics, PCA with hierarchical clustering was applied to max-normalized trajectories of the 1000 most abundant clonotypes. The CD4 or CD8 phenotype of responding clones was assigned using the separately sequenced CD4+ and CD8+ repertoires. TCRdb handled the public reads itself, with Q25 trimming in fastp and clone calling in MiXCR, and kept productive beta chains. Entries are consolidated by CDR3 protein sequence, retaining the most common genes and DNA. The V and J calls, along with clone size, are taken from TCRdb and not from the paper's own processing. Within this sample are about 39,000 distinct CDR3 sequences, with about 6.1% of them counted one time only. The top ten hold 0.81% of the sample.

Points on this clonotype: What antigen it recognizes has not been identified. Per-base qualities were not stored, and no clone one base away is much larger.

The germline V gene sets CDR1 to SGHTA and CDR2 to FQGTGA. Inclusive of the bounding cysteine and phenylalanine, the CDR3 is 15 residues long. Only the CDR3 region is kept as DNA, spanning 45 bases read in frame from base 1. Trimming takes 1 base off V and 2 bases off J; junction bases not matched to a gene: 5. The V and J genes are TRBV7-3 and TRBJ2-7, with 7 junctional bases fitting TRBD2. The specimen sequenced was PBMCs or a T cell subset sorted from them (not recorded which). The receptor was isolated from an adult who had mild COVID-19 (a few samples of this study predate the infection). The sample titles of this study are shuffled in the database, so cell type and time point are left out. The DNA reads TGTGCCAGCAGCTTAAGGGCTAGCGGTGCCTACGAGCAGTACTTC. It codes for CASSLRASGAYEQYF.